These 16 T cell receptor beta chains were sequenced from one sample in a study of T cell responses to AZD1222 COVID-19 vaccine. The assay was immunoSEQ multiplex PCR, and TCRdb's table has in-frame clones only and misses some. The table lists 100,000 to 150,000 clones, approximately 88% of them singletons, with roughly 6.3% in the top ten. The material was peripheral blood, obtained on day 0 of AZD1222 vaccination. These receptors were collected from an adult in good health.

This rearrangement joins TRBV10-3 to TRBJ2-2; the D is unclear. Germline lookup yields CDR1 ENHRY and CDR2 SYGVKD. The CDR3 totals 13 residues. V was shortened by 4 bases and J by 3 bases, with 6 bases between the two germline ends. The CDR3 DNA reads as TGTGCCATCAGTGTAAGGGACACCGGGGAGCTGTTTTTT. Amino acid sequence: CAISVRDTGELFF.

The genes are TRBV30 and TRBJ2-2; D ambiguous. Germline assignment: CDR1 GTSNPN and CDR2 SVGIG (reference sequence). Trimming removed 8 bases from V and 3 bases from J, with 16 bases in between. CDR3 length: 14 residues. CDR3 sequence (DNA): TGTGCCAAAGTGGATACAGAAGACACCGGGGAGCTGTTTTTT. Its protein is CAKVDTEDTGELFF.

This chain connects TRBV3-1 (or the pseudogene TRBV3-2) to TRBJ1-4; D is possibly TRBD1 (6 bases). V was pared by 3 bases and J by 7 bases, with 9 bases between. Germline V CDR1 and CDR2: LGHDT, YNNKEL (reference sequence). The CDR3 length is 13 residues. The CDR3 DNA sequence: TGTGCCAGCAGCCAGGGGGGGGCTGAAAAACTGTTTTTT. Protein sequence: CASSQGGAEKLFF.

The chain links TRBV7-3 to TRBJ1-2; D is possibly TRBD1 (5 bases). The V end lost 1 base, the J end lost 4 bases, and 13 bases lay between the germline ends. The length of the CDR3 is 15 residues. CDR1 SGHTA and CDR2 FQGTGA come from the germline V gene. The CDR3 reads CASSLKAGSLYGYTF. The CDR3 coding sequence is TGTGCCAGCAGCTTAAAGGCAGGGTCCCTCTATGGCTACACCTTC.

This chain uses TRBV10-3 with TRBJ2-6; D not resolved. The CDR3 runs to 16 residues. Trimming shortened V by 11 bases and J by 0 bases, and 17 bases separated the two germline ends. Germline assignment: CDR1 ENHRY and CDR2 SYGVKD. The CDR3 nucleotides read TGTGCCGCACTAAAGAATCCAAACTCTGGGGCCAACGTCCTGACTTTC. It specifies CAALKNPNSGANVLTF.

This clone was observed at least ten times. This chain's CDR3 is CASSLYRDYTF. Here the CDR3 DNA reads TGTGCCAGCAGCCTTTACAGGGATTACACCTTC. The rearrangement links TRBV5-4 to TRBJ1-2; the D gene is possibly TRBD1 (6 bases). The CDR3 loop spans 11 amino acids. V was pared by 4 bases and J by 11 bases, with 12 bases between. CDR1 is SGHNT, CDR2 YYREEE, per germline (reference sequence).

This clone has a single count. The V call is TRBV2, the J call TRBJ1-2; D unresolved. CDR1 is SNHLY, CDR2 FYNNEI, per germline. Between the trimmed V and J ends, which lost 0 bases and 4 bases, there was a span of 12 bases. The CDR3 has 15 amino acids. The CDR3: CASSEATNTFYGYTF. CDR3 DNA sequence: TGTGCCAGCAGTGAAGCCACAAACACGTTCTATGGCTACACCTTC. Full variable domain (missing parts from reference TRBV2 and TRBJ1-2): EPEVTQTPSHQVTQMGQEVILRCVPISNHLYFYWYRQILGQKVEFLVSFYNNEISEKSEIFDDQFSVERPDGSNFTLKIRSTKLEDSAMYFCASSEATNTFYGYTFGSGTRLTVV.

The chain joins TRBV6-5 to TRBJ1-1; 8 bases fit TRBD1. The CDR3 has 15 residues. Germline CDR1 MNHEY, CDR2 SVGAGI. V gave up 0 bases and J gave up 3 bases; unmatched junction bases: 3. CDR3 in amino acids: CASSYSTTGDTEAFF. CDR3 nucleotide sequence: TGTGCCAGCAGTTACTCGACGACAGGGGACACTGAAGCTTTCTTT.

V gene TRBV6-5 combines with J gene TRBJ2-7; 8 bases match TRBD1. The junction had 6 bases not matched to a gene; V was cut back by 5 bases and J by 3 bases. This CDR3 contains 14 residues. From germline, CDR1 is MNHEY and CDR2 SVGAGI. CDR3 sequence (DNA): TGTGCCAGCAGTCCCGGGACAGGCCGCTACGAGCAGTACTTC. This gives the protein CASSPGTGRYEQYF.

This sequence joins TRBV18 and TRBJ1-2, with 7 bases matching TRBD1. The CDR3 spans 13 residues. Unmatched junction bases numbered 6, after V lost 4 bases and J lost 7 bases. Germline V CDR1 and CDR2: KGHSH, LQKENI. CDR3 nucleotides: TGTGCCAGCTCACAGGGGGCGCGGTCTGGCTACACCTTC. Amino acid sequence: CASSQGARSGYTF. Filled out from reference TRBV18 and TRBJ1-2, the complete variable domain reads NAGVMQNPRHLVRRRGQEARLRCSPMKGHSHVYWYRQLPEEGLKFMVYLQKENIIDESGMPKERFSAEFPKEGPSILRIQQVVRGDSAAYFCASSQGARSGYTFGSGTRLTVV.

The rearrangement joins TRBV14 to TRBJ2-5; no definite D call. Trimming took 4 bases from V and 4 from J, leaving 7 bases between them. The germline V gene encodes CDR1 SGHDN and CDR2 FVKESK. The CDR3 is 12 residues long. This CDR3 is CASSLLPETQYF. CDR3 nucleotide sequence: TGTGCCAGCAGCCTTTTACCAGAGACCCAGTACTTC.

V gene TRBV19 combines with J gene TRBJ1-1; maybe TRBD1 (6 bases). Trimming took 5 bases from V and 2 from J, leaving 12 bases between them. The germline V gene has CDR1 LNHDA and CDR2 SQIVND (reference sequence). The CDR3 runs 14 residues. In nucleotides, the CDR3 is TGTGCCAGTAGTGTCACAGGGACCAACACTGAAGCTTTCTTT. It is translated as CASSVTGTNTEAFF. Together with reference TRBV19 and TRBJ1-1, the CDR3 gives the full variable domain: DGGITQSPKYLFRKEGQNVTLSCEQNLNHDAMYWYRQDPGQGLRLIYYSQIVNDFQKGDIAEGYSVSREKKESFPLTVTSAQKNPTAFYLCASSVTGTNTEAFFGQGTRLTVV.

The chain links TRBV14 to TRBJ1-1; tentatively, D is TRBD1 (6 bases). The CDR3 consists of 14 residues. Looked up from germline, CDR1 is SGHDN and CDR2 is FVKESK. The ends were cut back, 1 base at V and 1 base at J, with 7 bases in the middle. CDR3 sequence: CASSQGTANTEAFF. The CDR3 nucleotides read TGTGCCAGCAGCCAAGGGACAGCGAACACTGAAGCTTTCTTT.

The V gene is TRBV7-2, the J gene TRBJ1-5, with no clear D. The CDR3 totals 15 residues. CDR1 is SGHTA, CDR2 FQGNSA, per germline. V dropped 3 bases and J dropped 6 bases, with 15 bases sitting between them. CDR3 in DNA: TGTGCCAGCAGCTTCCGGCTCGGCGACGGTCAGCCCCAGCATTTT. It encodes CASSFRLGDGQPQHF.

This chain uses TRBV5-5 with TRBJ2-2, with D perhaps TRBD1 (6 bases). CDR1 and CDR2 (germline): SGHKS, YYEKEE (reference sequence). Trimming took 4 bases from V and 0 from J, leaving 16 bases between them. The CDR3 contains 17 residues. The CDR3 is CASSPGQNSANTGELFF. The CDR3 bases are TGTGCCAGCAGCCCAGGACAGAATTCCGCGAACACCGGGGAGCTGTTTTTT.

The genes are TRBV9 and TRBJ2-2, with 9 bases aligning to TRBD2. V dropped 4 bases and J dropped 6; count of bases not matched to a gene: 7. The CDR3 is 15 amino acids. CDR1 is SGDLS and CDR2 is YYNGEE in the germline V gene. The CDR3 sequence is CASSRSGGTAGELFF. The CDR3 coding sequence is TGTGCCAGCAGCCGGAGCGGGGGGACTGCCGGGGAGCTGTTTTTT. The full variable domain, completed using reference TRBV9 and TRBJ2-2, is DSGVTQTPKHLITATGQRVTLRCSPRSGDLSVYWYQQSLDQGLQFLIQYYNGEERAKGNILERFSAQQFPDLHSELNLSSLELGDSALYFCASSRSGGTAGELFFGEGSRLTVL.